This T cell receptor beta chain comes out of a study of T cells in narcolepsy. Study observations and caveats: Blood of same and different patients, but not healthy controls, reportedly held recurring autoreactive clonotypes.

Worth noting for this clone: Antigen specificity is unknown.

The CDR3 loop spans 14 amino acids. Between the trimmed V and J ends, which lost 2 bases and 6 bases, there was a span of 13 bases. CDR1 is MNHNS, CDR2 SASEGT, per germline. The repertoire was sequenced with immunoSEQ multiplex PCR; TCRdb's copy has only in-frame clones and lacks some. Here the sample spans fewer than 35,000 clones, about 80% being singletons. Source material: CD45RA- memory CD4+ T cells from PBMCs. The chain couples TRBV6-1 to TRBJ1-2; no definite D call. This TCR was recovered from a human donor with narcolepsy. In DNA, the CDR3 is TGTGCCAGCAGTGAATTAGGGCCACCTAATGGCTACACCTTC. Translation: CASSELGPPNGYTF.